This paragraph reports one TCR beta chain. Germline V CDR1 and CDR2: SGHTA, FQGTGA. The CDR3 covers 14 residues. The V gene end was trimmed by 4 bases and the J gene end by 4 bases; junction bases not matched to a gene: 2. These data come from a study of blood T cell repertoires in COVID-19. Authors' processing steps: Scientists estimated how many nucleated cells there were by amplifying reference gene primers. Only in-frame clones appear in the TCRdb table, and some are missing; sequencing was by immunoSEQ multiplex PCR. That table is the source of V, J and clone size, and D and trimming were worked out from the DNA. The sample has about 73,000 clones, roughly four fifths seen once.

Input material: peripheral blood. The source of this sequence is a human donor in a cohort sampled during active COVID-19. The V call is TRBV7-3, the J call TRBJ2-5; 11 bases match TRBD1. The CDR3 loop is CASSSGTGGETQYF. For the CDR3, the DNA is TGTGCCAGCAGCTCTGGGACAGGGGGAGAGACCCAGTACTTC.